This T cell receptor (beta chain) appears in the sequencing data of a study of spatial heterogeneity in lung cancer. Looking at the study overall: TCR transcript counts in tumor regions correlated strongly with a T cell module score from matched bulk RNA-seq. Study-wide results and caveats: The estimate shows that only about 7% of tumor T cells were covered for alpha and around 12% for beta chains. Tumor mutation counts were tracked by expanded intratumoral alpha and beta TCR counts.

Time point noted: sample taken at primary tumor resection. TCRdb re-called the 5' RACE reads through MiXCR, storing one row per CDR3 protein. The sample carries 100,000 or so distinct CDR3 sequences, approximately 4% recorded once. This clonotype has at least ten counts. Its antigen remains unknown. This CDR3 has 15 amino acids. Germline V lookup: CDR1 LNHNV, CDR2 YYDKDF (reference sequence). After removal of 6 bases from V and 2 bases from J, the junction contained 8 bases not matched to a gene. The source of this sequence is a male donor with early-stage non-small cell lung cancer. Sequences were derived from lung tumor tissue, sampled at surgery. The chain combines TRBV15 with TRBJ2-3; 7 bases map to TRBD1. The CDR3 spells CATSPDRENTDTQYF. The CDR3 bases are TGTGCCACCAGTCCAGACAGGGAAAACACAGATACGCAGTATTTT.